Below, 25 T cell receptor beta chains from the same sample are listed, as sequenced in a study of cytomegalovirus exposure and HLA in healthy donors. PCR used 60 Vbeta primers and 13 Jbeta primers. The repertoire was sequenced with immunoSEQ multiplex PCR; TCRdb's copy has only in-frame clones and lacks some. The sample consists of some 170,000 clones, more than 60% of them appearing once. Sequencing was done on a sample of PBMCs. The receptors originated from a woman aged 55-70 years in good health and CMV-seropositive.

The V and J genes are TRBV5-4 and TRBJ2-5; a weak D match, TRBD2 (6 bases). Trimming took 0 bases from V and 4 from J, leaving 13 bases between them. CDR3 length: 15 residues. Germline assignment: CDR1 SGHNT and CDR2 YYREEE (reference sequence). The CDR3 loop reads CASSLGRGMGETQYF. For the CDR3, the DNA is TGTGCCAGCAGCTTGGGTCGGGGGATGGGAGAGACCCAGTACTTC.

V is TRBV7-9 and J is TRBJ2-1, with 7 bases matching TRBD1. Per germline, CDR1 SEHNR and CDR2 FQNEAQ (reference sequence). The CDR3 has 15 amino acids. The V segment lost 4 bases and the J segment 7 bases; nucleotides outside the gene matches: 10. CDR3 bases: TGTGCCAGCAGCTCCAGACAGGGATCCGGGAATGAGCAGTTCTTC. Protein sequence: CASSSRQGSGNEQFF.

About this clone itself: This same CDR3 is encoded by further DNA sequences in the sample. V gene TRBV18 combines with J gene TRBJ1-1; 8 nucleotides agree with TRBD1. The CDR3 loop spans 14 amino acids. The junction had 1 base not matched to a gene; V was cut back by 0 bases and J by 4 bases. From germline, CDR1 is KGHSH and CDR2 LQKENI. CDR3 sequence (DNA): TGTGCCAGCTCACCACCGACAGGGGTCACTGAAGCTTTCTTT. It translates to CASSPPTGVTEAFF.

The chain carries TRBV19 and TRBJ2-3; no reliable D call. With 3 bases removed from V and 4 bases from J, the gap between germline ends came to 8 bases. CDR3 length: 13 residues. Germline V gene data show CDR1 as LNHDA and CDR2 as SQIVND (reference sequence). CDR3 bases: TGTGCCAGTAGTATCCCCCGGGCAGATACGCAGTATTTT. As protein: CASSIPRADTQYF.

The chain employs TRBV27 and TRBJ2-5; D ambiguous. The DNA end lines up better with TRBJ2-7; the J call may be wrong. Germline CDR1 and CDR2: MNHEY and SMNVEV (reference sequence). This CDR3 is 14 amino acids long. This CDR3 is CASSLGQVTYEQYF. For the CDR3, the DNA is TGTGCCAGCAGTTTAGGGCAGGTTACCTACGAGCAGTACTTC.

This clone showed up just once. The chain employs TRBV27 and TRBJ2-2; 12 bases map to TRBD1. The CDR3 runs to 16 residues. Germline loops: CDR1 MNHEY, CDR2 SMNVEV (reference sequence). After removal of 6 bases from V and 6 bases from J, the junction contained 8 bases not matched to a gene. CDR3 region: CASSRDRGHLAGELFF. The CDR3 DNA follows: TGTGCCAGCAGCCGGGACAGGGGGCATTTGGCCGGGGAGCTGTTTTTT.

V and J are TRBV18 and TRBJ1-5, with 7 bases identical to TRBD1. Germline CDR1 and CDR2: KGHSH and LQKENI. After removal of 6 bases from V and 1 base from J, the junction contained 3 bases not matched to a gene. The CDR3 covers 14 residues. The CDR3 DNA reads TGTGCCAGCTCCGGGGACAGAAGCAATCAGCCCCAGCATTTT. Protein: CASSGDRSNQPQHF.

V gene TRBV9 combines with J gene TRBJ2-5; 8 nucleotides agree with TRBD1. V was pared by 1 base and J by 4 bases, with 6 bases of the junction left unmatched. This CDR3 is built from 15 residues. Germline assignment: CDR1 SGDLS and CDR2 YYNGEE. The CDR3 region has the DNA TGTGCCAGCAGCGTAACCCCAGGGGGCCCAGAGACCCAGTACTTC. As protein: CASSVTPGGPETQYF.

V gene TRBV4-2 combines with J gene TRBJ2-3, with 8 bases that match TRBD2. The trim removed 2 bases at V and 3 bases at J, leaving 10 bases unmatched. The CDR3 extends over 17 amino acids. CDR1 is LGHNA and CDR2 is YNFKEQ in the germline V gene. The CDR3 sequence: CASSQQFRGGGTDTQYF. The DNA for the CDR3 is TGTGCCAGCAGCCAACAATTCCGGGGGGGCGGTACAGATACGCAGTATTTT.

The rearrangement links TRBV6-5 to TRBJ2-3, with D possibly being TRBD1 (5 bases). CDR1 is MNHEY, CDR2 SVGAGI, per germline. Trimming removed 5 bases at V and 0 bases at J, with 12 bases between. The CDR3 covers 15 residues. CDR3 DNA sequence: TGTGCCAGCAGTCCGACAGAAACTAGCACAGATACGCAGTATTTT. It translates to CASSPTETSTDTQYF.

CDR3 DNA sequence: TGTGCCAGCAGTTTACTCTCTGGAGTATCGTATGGCTACACCTTC. It specifies CASSLLSGVSYGYTF. The chain links TRBV28 to TRBJ1-2; D is undetermined. Germline CDR1 reads MDHEN; CDR2 reads SYDVKM. The length of the CDR3 is 15 residues. Trimming took off 2 bases at V and 5 bases at J, with 15 bases between the two ends.

This sequence joins TRBV27 and TRBJ1-2, with 9 bases identical to TRBD1. V dropped 4 bases and J dropped 8; count of bases not matched to a gene: 14. The CDR3 has 16 residues. Per germline, CDR1 MNHEY and CDR2 SMNVEV (reference sequence). For the CDR3, the DNA is TGTGCCAGCAGTTCGTGGCCCCCGGGACAGGGAAACGGCTACACCTTC. Translation gives CASSSWPPGQGNGYTF.

This chain uses TRBV7-8 with TRBJ1-4, with D perhaps TRBD1 (6 bases). Germline loops: CDR1 SGHVS, CDR2 FQNEAQ. The CDR3 length is 16 residues. Trimming stripped 4 bases from V and 3 bases from J, with 15 bases between. In DNA form, the CDR3 reads TGTGCCAGCAGCTCGACTACAGGGTTCCCTAATGAAAAACTGTTTTTT. Its translation: CASSSTTGFPNEKLFF.

V gene TRBV6-1 combines with J gene TRBJ1-5; the D is unclear. Trimming removed 7 bases at V and 3 bases at J, with 4 bases between. In germline, CDR1 is MNHNS, CDR2 SASEGT. The CDR3 loop spans 11 amino acids. CDR3 protein: CASNTNQPQHF. CDR3 nucleotide sequence: TGTGCCAGCAACACCAATCAGCCCCAGCATTTT.

This clone came up once. V gene TRBV7-7 combines with J gene TRBJ2-5, with 9 positions matching TRBD2. The germline V gene has CDR1 SSHAT and CDR2 FNYEAQ (reference sequence). The CDR3 sequence is 13 residues long. The CDR3 nucleotides read TGTGCTAGCGCGGCTAGCGGGACGGAGACCCAGTACTTC. Translated: CASAASGTETQYF.

The V call is TRBV30, the J call TRBJ2-7; 8 bases line up with TRBD2. This CDR3 comprises 14 residues. V gave up 0 bases and J gave up 3 bases; unmatched junction bases: 4. CDR1 is GTSNPN and CDR2 is SVGIG in the germline V gene (reference sequence). CDR3 DNA sequence: TGTGCCTGGAGTGTGACACGGGGGGGCTACGAGCAGTACTTC. Amino acids: CAWSVTRGGYEQYF.

The chain couples TRBV7-2 to TRBJ2-2; the match to TRBD2 covers 9 bases. The ends lost 1 base at V and 6 bases at J; junction bases unmatched: 6. Germline V gene sequence: CDR1 SGHTA, CDR2 FQGNSA. CDR3 length: 16 residues. In DNA, the CDR3 is TGTGCCAGCAGCTTAGGGGCAGGGACTAGCTCCGGGGAGCTGTTTTTT. It is translated as CASSLGAGTSSGELFF. Combining the CDR3 with reference TRBV7-2 and TRBJ2-2 gives the whole variable domain GAGVSQSPSNKVTEKGKDVELRCDPISGHTALYWYRQSLGQGLEFLIYFQGNSAPDKSGLPSDRFSAERTGGSVSTLTIQRTQQEDSAVYLCASSLGAGTSSGELFFGEGSRLTVL.

The chain couples TRBV30 to TRBJ2-2, with TRBD1 as a possible D gene (5 bases). Germline assignment: CDR1 GTSNPN and CDR2 SVGIG (reference sequence). This CDR3 has 13 amino acids. Trimming left V 0 bases short and J 3 bases short, with 5 bases between. This CDR3 reads CAWSVQDTGELFF. CDR3 nucleotide sequence: TGTGCCTGGAGTGTACAGGACACCGGGGAGCTGTTTTTT.

This clone was detected only once. The chain couples TRBV5-5 to TRBJ1-2; tentatively, D is TRBD1 (5 bases). The V gene's germline CDR1 is SGHKS and CDR2 YYEKEE (reference sequence). V lost 0 bases, J lost 0 bases, and 6 bases lay in between. The CDR3 spans 14 residues. The CDR3 reads CASSLAGANYGYTF. As DNA, the CDR3 is TGTGCCAGCAGCTTGGCGGGGGCTAACTATGGCTACACCTTC.

This chain links TRBV11-3 with TRBJ2-7, with a tentative D call TRBD2 (5 bases). V lost 5 bases to trimming and J lost 6 bases, with 11 bases between them. The CDR3 length is 12 residues. The germline CDR1 and CDR2 sequences are SGHNT and YENEEA. This chain's CDR3 is CASSHNSGEQYF. The CDR3 region has the DNA TGTGCCAGCAGCCATAACAGCGGCGAGCAGTACTTC.

The V gene is TRBV30, the J gene TRBJ2-3; D is undetermined. V lost 3 bases to trimming and J lost 2 bases, with 3 bases between them. The CDR3 loop spans 11 amino acids. Germline CDR1 and CDR2: GTSNPN and SVGIG (reference sequence). Written as DNA, the CDR3 is TGTGCCTGGAGATACACAGATACGCAGTATTTT. Translating gives CAWRYTDTQYF. Full variable domain (missing parts from reference TRBV30 and TRBJ2-3): SQTIHQWPATLVQPVGSPLSLECTVEGTSNPNLYWYRQAAGRGLQLLFYSVGIGQISSEVPQNLSASRPQDRQFILSSKKLLLSDSGFYLCAWRYTDTQYFGPGTRLTVL.

This clone was found a few times. V usage is TRBV7-2 and J usage is TRBJ2-2; 11 bases are shared with TRBD2. V lost 5 bases and J lost 3; bases outside the gene matches: 2. The germline CDR1 and CDR2 sequences are SGHTA and FQGNSA. CDR3 length: 15 amino acids. The CDR3 spells CASSVGLADTGELFF. CDR3 DNA: TGTGCCAGCAGCGTGGGACTAGCGGACACCGGGGAGCTGTTTTTT.

J is TRBJ2-3 and V is TRBV7-2, with 8 bases lining up with TRBD2. Per the germline V gene, CDR1 is SGHTA and CDR2 is FQGNSA. V lost 5 bases to trimming and J lost 0 bases; unmatched junction nucleotides: 13. The CDR3 sequence is 18 residues long. The CDR3 loop reads CASSPRPAGGPSTDTQYF. Written as DNA, the CDR3 is TGTGCCAGCAGCCCCCGGCCCGCGGGAGGCCCCAGCACAGATACGCAGTATTTT.

The chain uses TRBV28 and TRBJ1-5; 7 nucleotides line up with TRBD1. This CDR3 spans 15 amino acids. Germline V gene data show CDR1 as MDHEN and CDR2 as SYDVKM. Germline trimming cut 5 bases from V and 4 bases from J; bases unmatched to any gene: 8. The CDR3 region has the DNA TGTGCCAGCAGTGACCCGACAGGGCCTAATCAGCCCCAGCATTTT. Protein sequence: CASSDPTGPNQPQHF.

This chain joins TRBV27 and TRBJ2-1; 8 bases are a match to TRBD1. Losses at the gene ends were 1 base for V and 0 bases for J; bases not matched to a gene: 20. The CDR3 is made up of 22 amino acids. Germline CDR1 MNHEY, CDR2 SMNVEV (reference sequence). This CDR3 reads CASSLFASTTGAFHFSYNEQFF. The DNA of the CDR3 is TGTGCCAGCAGTTTATTTGCATCGACGACAGGGGCGTTCCACTTCTCCTACAATGAGCAGTTCTTC.